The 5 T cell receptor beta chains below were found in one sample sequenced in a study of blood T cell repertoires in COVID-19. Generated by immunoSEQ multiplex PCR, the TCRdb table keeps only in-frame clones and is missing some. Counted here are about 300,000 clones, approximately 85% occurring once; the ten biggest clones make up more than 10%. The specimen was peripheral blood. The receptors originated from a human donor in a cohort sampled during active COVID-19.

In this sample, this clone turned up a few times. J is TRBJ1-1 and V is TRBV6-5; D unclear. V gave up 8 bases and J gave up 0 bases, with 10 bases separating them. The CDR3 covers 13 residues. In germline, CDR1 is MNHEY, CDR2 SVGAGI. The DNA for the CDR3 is TGTGCCAGCGTCGGACTGATGAACACTGAAGCTTTCTTT. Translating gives CASVGLMNTEAFF.

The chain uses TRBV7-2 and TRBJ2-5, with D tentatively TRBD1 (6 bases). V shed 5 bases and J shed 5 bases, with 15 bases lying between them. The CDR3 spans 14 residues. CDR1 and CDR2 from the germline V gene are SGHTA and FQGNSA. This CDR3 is CASSTQGGRETQYF. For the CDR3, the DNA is TGTGCCAGCAGCACACAGGGTGGAAGGGAGACCCAGTACTTC.

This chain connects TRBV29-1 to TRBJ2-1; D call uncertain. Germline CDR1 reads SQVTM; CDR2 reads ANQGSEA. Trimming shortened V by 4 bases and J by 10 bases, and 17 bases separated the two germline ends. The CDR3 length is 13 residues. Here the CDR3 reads CSVASLRGEEQFF. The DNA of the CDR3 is TGCAGCGTTGCCAGCCTTCGTGGAGAGGAGCAGTTCTTC.

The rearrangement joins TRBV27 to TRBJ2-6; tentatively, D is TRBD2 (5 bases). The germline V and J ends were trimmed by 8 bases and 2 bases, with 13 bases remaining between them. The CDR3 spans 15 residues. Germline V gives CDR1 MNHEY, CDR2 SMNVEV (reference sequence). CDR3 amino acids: CASAIHGAGANVLTF. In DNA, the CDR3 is TGTGCCAGCGCCATTCACGGGGCTGGGGCCAACGTCCTGACTTTC.

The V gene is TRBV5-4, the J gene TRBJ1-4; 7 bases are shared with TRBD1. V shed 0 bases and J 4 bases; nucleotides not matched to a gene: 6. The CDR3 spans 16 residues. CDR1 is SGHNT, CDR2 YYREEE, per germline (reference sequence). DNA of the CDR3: TGTGCCAGCAGCTTGGACCCGGGGACAGTTAATGAAAAACTGTTTTTT. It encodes CASSLDPGTVNEKLFF.